This T cell receptor (beta chain) originates from a study of T-cell reconstitution after alpha-beta-depleted transplantation in children. The TCRbeta library incorporated unique molecular identifiers. TCRdb itself ran the PCR reads through MiXCR, one entry per CDR3 protein. The sample shows more than 200,000 distinct CDR3 sequences, about 15% of them seen only once. V was shortened by 0 bases and J by 7 bases, with 3 bases between the two germline ends. Germline CDR1 is ENHRY and CDR2 is SYGVKD. The CDR3 sequence is 12 residues long. The clonotype comes from a male patient under 10 years old who had a stem cell transplant for acute lymphoblastic leukemia, so the T cells may come from the graft donor. The genes are TRBV10-3 and TRBJ2-2; no clear D. This sample comprised PBMCs, mostly from graft donor cells, obtained 360 days after TCRalphabeta/CD19-depleted stem cell transplant. CDR3 sequence reads: CAISESGGELFF. The CDR3 nucleotides read TGTGCCATCAGTGAGTCGGGCGGGGAGCTGTTTTTT.